This T cell receptor (beta chain) was sequenced for a study of cytomegalovirus exposure and HLA in healthy donors. The CDR3 consists of 12 residues. Germline values: CDR1 MNHEY, CDR2 SVGAGI. Trimming pared 6 bases from V and 8 bases from J, leaving 14 bases between. The donors, nominally healthy at sampling, likely had unrecorded immune exposures. Unrecorded for this donor was the CMV serostatus. As concerns this clone: Its antigen is unidentified.

The PCR had 60 Vbeta and 13 Jbeta primers. Measured with immunoSEQ multiplex PCR; TCRdb has only the in-frame clones, and not every one. The data show under 200,000 clones, roughly 80% seen once. Study-level results: DRB1 had the most TCR associations and HLA-C the fewest, a later analysis found, with rates varying by HLA locus. HLA-A and HLA-B allele assignments for most subjects were reportedly predicted accurately using TCR beta sequences.

The rearrangement uses TRBV6-5 and TRBJ2-7, with a possible D match to TRBD1 (6 bases). Sequencing was carried out using PBMCs. The sequence derives from a human donor in good health. The CDR3 here is CASSPATGQQYF. The CDR3 DNA is TGTGCCAGCAGCCCGGCGACAGGACAGCAGTACTTC.